A single sample is the source of the 14 T cell receptor beta chains below, sequenced in a study of identical twins. TCRdb re-called the 5' RACE reads with MiXCR, one entry per CDR3 protein. This table has roughly 240,000 distinct CDR3 sequences, approximately 7% appearing once. These data also formed part of another study, on yellow fever vaccine responses in identical twins.

The sequencing input was memory (CD45RO+) T cells sorted from blood. The receptor source for this set is a young woman in good health.

This clonotype was detected ten times or more. The chain recombines TRBV6-1 with TRBJ2-4; D is ambiguous. CDR3 length equals 15 residues. The germline V gene has CDR1 MNHNS and CDR2 SASEGT. V lost 2 bases to trimming and J lost 3 bases, with 11 bases between them. CDR3 DNA sequence: TGTGCCAGCAGTGAAAGGCAGCTTGACAAAAACATTCAGTACTTC. The encoded protein is CASSERQLDKNIQYF.

This clonotype was counted between two and nine times. The V and J genes are TRBV12-3 or TRBV12-4 and TRBJ2-1; 13 bases fit TRBD2. The junction had 7 bases not matched to a gene; V was cut back by 8 bases and J by 0 bases. The CDR3 is made up of 17 amino acids. The DNA for the CDR3 is TGTGCCAGCTCGGGACTAGCGGGGCGAAGCTCCTACAATGAGCAGTTCTTC. Translation gives CASSGLAGRSSYNEQFF.

There are many counts of this clonotype. This sequence joins TRBV12-3 or TRBV12-4 and TRBJ1-5, with D hard to call. CDR3 length: 13 amino acids. V was cut by 2 bases and J by 6 bases, with 8 bases left in between. For the CDR3, the DNA is TGTGCCAGCAGTTTACAGGCCCGTCAGCCCCAGCATTTT. As protein: CASSLQARQPQHF.

V is TRBV6-5 and J is TRBJ1-1, with unresolved D. V dropped 6 bases and J dropped 6 bases, with 17 bases sitting between them. The CDR3 length is 14 residues. In germline, CDR1 is MNHEY, CDR2 SVGAGI. Here the CDR3 DNA reads TGTGCCAGCAGGACTCGGGTGGGAACTGCTGAAGCTTTCTTT. This sequence encodes CASRTRVGTAEAFF.

The V gene is TRBV27, the J gene TRBJ1-6; 8 bases agree with TRBD1. The germline V gene encodes CDR1 MNHEY and CDR2 SMNVEV (reference sequence). The CDR3 spans 15 residues. Trimming cost V 3 bases and J 9 bases; bases outside gene matches: 7. The CDR3 spells CASSFQGASGSPLHF. DNA for the CDR3: TGTGCCAGCAGTTTTCAGGGGGCGAGCGGTTCACCCCTCCACTTT.

This clonotype was seen repeatedly, ten times or more. V gene TRBV5-1 combines with J gene TRBJ2-2; TRBD2 aligns across 7 bases. Trimming cost V 5 bases and J 1 base; bases outside gene matches: 2. The CDR3 has 14 amino acids. In germline, CDR1 is SGHRS, CDR2 YFSETQ. CDR3 loop: CASSGGRNTGELFF. Here the CDR3 DNA reads TGCGCCAGCAGTGGCGGGAGGAACACCGGGGAGCTGTTTTTT. Complete variable domain (other parts from reference TRBV5-1 and TRBJ2-2): KAGVTQTPRYLIKTRGQQVTLSCSPISGHRSVSWYQQTPGQGLQFLFEYFSETQRNKGNFPGRFSGRQFSNSRSEMNVSTLELGDSALYLCASSGGRNTGELFFGEGSRLTVL.

This chain joins TRBV7-9 and TRBJ2-7; TRBD1 aligns across 7 bases. CDR1 is SEHNR, CDR2 FQNEAQ, per germline (reference sequence). CDR3 length: 14 residues. Trimming took 5 bases from V and 2 from J; bases not matched to a gene: 6. CDR3 loop: CASSPGTATYEQYF. The DNA for the CDR3 is TGTGCCAGCAGCCCCGGGACAGCCACCTACGAGCAGTACTTC. The full variable domain, rest sourced from reference TRBV7-9 and TRBJ2-7, is DTGVSQNPRHKITKRGQNVTFRCDPISEHNRLYWYRQTLGQGPEFLTYFQNEAQLEKSRLLSDRFSAERPKGSFSTLEIQRTEQGDSAMYLCASSPGTATYEQYFGPGTRLTVT.

This clonotype was observed at least ten times. The rearrangement links TRBV10-3 to TRBJ2-2; D not resolved. CDR1 is ENHRY and CDR2 is SYGVKD in the germline V gene. Trimming removed 6 bases at V and 0 bases at J, with 8 bases between. The CDR3 is 14 residues long. CDR3 coding DNA: TGTGCCATCAGAGACACACCGAACACCGGGGAGCTGTTTTTT. This encodes CAIRDTPNTGELFF.

This clonotype has ten or more counts. The V and J genes are TRBV28 and TRBJ1-1; D is undetermined. This CDR3 region has 14 residues. The germline V gene has CDR1 MDHEN and CDR2 SYDVKM. V lost 5 bases to trimming and J lost 1 base, with 11 bases between them. CDR3 sequence reads: CASSGLSQNTEAFF. The CDR3, as DNA: TGTGCCAGCAGTGGACTCAGCCAGAACACTGAAGCTTTCTTT.

There are many counts of this clonotype. The chain recombines TRBV5-1 with TRBJ1-6, with D unclear. Looked up from germline, CDR1 is SGHRS and CDR2 is YFSETQ. V lost 3 bases, J lost 5 bases, and 9 bases lay in between. The CDR3 contains 14 residues. CDR3 loop: CASSSGRHNSPLHF. Written as DNA, the CDR3 is TGCGCCAGCAGCTCCGGACGGCATAATTCACCCCTCCACTTT. The full variable domain, rest sourced from reference TRBV5-1 and TRBJ1-6, is KAGVTQTPRYLIKTRGQQVTLSCSPISGHRSVSWYQQTPGQGLQFLFEYFSETQRNKGNFPGRFSGRQFSNSRSEMNVSTLELGDSALYLCASSSGRHNSPLHFGNGTRLTVT.

This clonotype turned up a few times. For the CDR3, the DNA is TGTGCCAGCAGGAAAGGGGGACAGATGAACACTGAAGCTTTCTTT. Its protein product is CASRKGGQMNTEAFF. The chain recombines TRBV28 with TRBJ1-1; 7 bases map to TRBD1. This CDR3 is built from 15 residues. Germline CDR1 is MDHEN and CDR2 is SYDVKM. Trimming removed 6 bases from V and 0 bases from J; junction bases left unmatched: 7.

This clonotype showed up many times. This chain links TRBV18 with TRBJ2-1, with D perhaps given as TRBD1 or TRBD2 (6 bases each). The CDR3 is 19 amino acids. Germline V gives CDR1 KGHSH, CDR2 LQKENI. The V gene lost 1 base and the J gene lost 0 bases, with 19 bases spanning the gap. CDR3 loop: CASSPRDITLGGSYNEQFF. CDR3 bases: TGTGCCAGCTCACCACGGGACATAACGCTGGGGGGCTCCTACAATGAGCAGTTCTTC.

The chain links TRBV6-5 to TRBJ1-1; D is unresolved. Germline V gene sequence: CDR1 MNHEY, CDR2 SVGAGI. V shed 0 bases and J shed 4 bases, with 6 bases lying between them. This CDR3 spans 13 amino acids. The CDR3 bases are TGTGCCAGCAGTTACTCGATAGGCACTGAAGCTTTCTTT. Translation: CASSYSIGTEAFF.

This chain links TRBV6-4 with TRBJ2-2; 7 nucleotides agree with TRBD1. Germline V CDR1 and CDR2: MRHNA, SNTAGT. V trimming: 2 bases; J trimming: 5 bases; junction bases outside the gene matches: 8. The CDR3 loop spans 16 amino acids. For the CDR3, the DNA is TGTGCCAGCAGTGACAAACCCGGACAGGCGACCGGGGAGCTGTTTTTT. As protein: CASSDKPGQATGELFF.